The 4 T cell receptor beta chains reported below all come from one sample, sequenced in a study of memory CD4+ T cells and cytomegalovirus serostatus. TCRdb's copy holds only in-frame clones and misses some; the assay was immunoSEQ multiplex PCR. The sample records around 45,000 clones, around 74% being singletons. The sort gate was single viable CD3+CD4+CD8-CD45RO+ cells for memory CD4+ T cells. The source material was memory CD4+ T cells from blood. Receptor source: an adult in good health and CMV-seropositive.

This clone was detected only a few times. This chain connects TRBV12-5 to TRBJ2-7; D is unclear. Germline V gene data show CDR1 as LGHNT and CDR2 as FRNRAP. The CDR3 sequence is 13 residues long. V gave up 6 bases and J gave up 3 bases, with 12 bases separating them. CDR3 nucleotide sequence: TGTGCTAGTGGCCCGGGTAGTGGCTACGAGCAGTACTTC. It translates to CASGPGSGYEQYF.

About this clone: Distinct nucleotide sequences in the sample also encode this CDR3. The gene calls are TRBV15 and TRBJ1-3; D gene ambiguous. Deletions cut 0 bases from V and 0 bases from J, with 3 bases between. The CDR3 covers 14 residues. Germline V gene lookup returns CDR1 LNHNV and CDR2 YYDKDF (reference sequence). CDR3 nucleotides: TGTGCCACCAGCAGAGATTCCTCTGGAAACACCATATATTTT. It yields the protein CATSRDSSGNTIYF. Based on the CDR3 plus reference TRBV15 and TRBJ1-3, the full variable domain is DAMVIQNPRYQVTQFGKPVTLSCSQTLNHNVMYWYQQKSSQAPKLLFHYYDKDFNNEADTPDNFQSRRPNTSFCFLDIRSPGLGDTAMYLCATSRDSSGNTIYFGEGSWLTVV.

V usage is TRBV18 and J usage is TRBJ1-1, with D possibly being TRBD1 (5 bases). V was pared by 2 bases and J by 6 bases, with 16 bases between. The CDR3 sequence is 15 residues long. From germline, CDR1 is KGHSH and CDR2 LQKENI. CDR3 DNA: TGTGCCAGCTCACCAAGGCAGGGAGGTATCTCTGAAGCTTTCTTT. Its translation: CASSPRQGGISEAFF.

J is TRBJ2-1 and V is TRBV6-5; 11 bases agree with TRBD2. The trim removed 6 bases at V and 8 bases at J, leaving 9 bases unmatched. Germline CDR1 and CDR2: MNHEY and SVGAGI. This CDR3 has 15 residues. CDR3: CASSPTSGVYDEQFF. The CDR3 DNA reads TGTGCCAGCAGCCCGACTAGCGGGGTTTATGATGAGCAGTTCTTC.